This record looks at one T cell receptor beta chain sequence and its context. These data belong to a study of cytomegalovirus exposure and HLA in healthy donors. Study-level information: Previous work identified roughly 110 million unique TCR beta sequences from roughly 170 million T cells. Early released data had approximately 86 million unique TCRs, all coming from HLA-typed donors.

The study ran its PCR with 60 Vbeta and 13 Jbeta primers. Profiling relied on immunoSEQ multiplex PCR, and the TCRdb table lists in-frame clones only, not all of them. Of about 180,000 clones listed, 80% to 90% were seen once; the top ten hold 0.95% to 1.5%. Unrecorded immune exposures were likely, despite nominal health at sampling. V was cut by 4 bases and J by 2 bases, with 15 bases left in between. CDR3 length equals 17 residues. The germline CDR1 and CDR2 sequences are SNHLY and FYNNEI. Sequenced material: PBMCs. The rearrangement joins TRBV2 to TRBJ2-6; tentative D call: TRBD1 (6 bases). This clonotype originated in a girl aged 2 to 9 in good health and CMV-seropositive. DNA of the CDR3: TGTGCCAGCAGTGCACCTGGGGGCGGAACTGGGGCCAACGTCCTGACTTTC. It codes for CASSAPGGGTGANVLTF.